This T cell receptor (beta chain) appears in the sequencing data of a study of blood T cell repertoires in COVID-19. Across the whole study: PBMCs, B-cell-depleted T cells, or T cells were the source of the cDNA or gDNA that made up the material.

This CDR3 has 18 amino acids. V lost 5 bases, J lost 6 bases, and 15 bases stayed unmatched. Germline V gene lookup returns CDR1 MNHEY and CDR2 SMNVEV (reference sequence). Assay: immunoSEQ multiplex PCR; the TCRdb copy retains only in-frame clones and omits some. The table lists about 180,000 clones, about 91% of them singletons. Participant age was about 18 to 89 years, and participants resided in about two dozen US areas. This sequence was found in a middle-aged woman with acute COVID-19. Sequenced: PBMCs or T cells enriched from blood (not recorded which). The chain joins TRBV27 to TRBJ1-5; TRBD1 agrees at 11 bases. The CDR3 loop reads CASSPLRKGQGVSQPQHF. DNA for the CDR3: TGTGCCAGCAGTCCACTCCGGAAGGGACAGGGGGTTTCTCAGCCCCAGCATTTT.